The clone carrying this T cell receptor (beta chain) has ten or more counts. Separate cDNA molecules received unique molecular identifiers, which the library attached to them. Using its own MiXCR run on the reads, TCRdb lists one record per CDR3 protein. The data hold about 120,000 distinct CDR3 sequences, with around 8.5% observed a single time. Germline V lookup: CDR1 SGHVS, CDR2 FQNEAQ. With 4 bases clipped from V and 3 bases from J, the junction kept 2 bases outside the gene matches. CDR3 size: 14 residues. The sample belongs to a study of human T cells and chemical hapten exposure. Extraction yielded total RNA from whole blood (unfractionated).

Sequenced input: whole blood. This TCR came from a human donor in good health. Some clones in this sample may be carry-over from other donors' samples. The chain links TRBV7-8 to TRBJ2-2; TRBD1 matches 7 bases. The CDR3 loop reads CASSSGTDTGELFF. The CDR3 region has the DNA TGTGCCAGCAGCTCCGGGACAGACACCGGGGAGCTGTTTTTT.